The rows below give T cell receptor beta chains drawn from one sample of a study of control samples from healthy donors and cancer patients. Here immunoSEQ multiplex PCR was the method, and the copy in TCRdb shows in-frame clones only, minus some. Seen here are around 130,000 clones, approximately 90% observed once, and the top ten hold 2.5%. The specimen was blood. The source is a man younger than 30 in good health. CDR3s include the opening cysteine and the closing phenylalanine or tryptophan. D genes are given only for firm matches. Only some rows state a clone size, as once, few, many or a class for expanded clones.

clone size,D gene,J gene,V gene,CDR3 length,CDR3 DNA,CDR3 protein
NA,NA,TRBJ1-1,TRBV14,14,TGTGCCAGCAGCCAGGGGGCGAGTGTGACTGAAGCTTTCTTT,CASSQGASVTEAFF
NA,TRBD1,TRBJ2-2,TRBV7-3,14,TGTGCCAGCAGCTCCGCAGGGGGAACCGGGGAGCTGTTTTTT,CASSSAGGTGELFF
NA,NA,TRBJ1-5,TRBV9,11,TGTGCCAGCAGTGGGGCACCAAAGTTGCATTTT,CASSGAPKLHF
NA,NA,TRBJ1-4,TRBV9,13,TGTGCCAGCAGCTCGTACAAAAATGAAAAACTGTTTTTT,CASSSYKNEKLFF
NA,TRBD1,TRBJ2-7,TRBV12-5,13,TGTGCTAGTGGGAGGGACAGCTCCTACGAGCAGTACTTC,CASGRDSSYEQYF
NA,TRBD1,TRBJ2-4,TRBV4-1,18,TGCGCCAGCAGCCAAGCCAACTCCGCCACAGGGGGATGGAACATTCAGTACTTC,CASSQANSATGGWNIQYF
NA,NA,TRBJ1-1,TRBV28,15,TGTGCCAGCAGTCCCTCCACAGGGCAGAACACTGAAGCTTTCTTT,CASSPSTGQNTEAFF
NA,NA,TRBJ2-7,TRBV6-5,14,TGTGCCAGCAGTTACTCGAACAGAGACTACGAGCAGTACTTC,CASSYSNRDYEQYF
once,TRBD2,TRBJ2-1,TRBV12-5,17,TGTGCTAGTGGTTTGGTAACTAGCGGGAGCTCCTACAATGAGCAGTTCTTC,CASGLVTSGSSYNEQFF
NA,NA,TRBJ1-1,TRBV18,15,TGTGCCAGCTCACCACCGGCCGGCATGAACACTGAAGCTTTCTTT,CASSPPAGMNTEAFF
NA,TRBD2,TRBJ2-7,TRBV7-2,16,TGTGCCAGCAGCTTTGGGGTGACTAGCGGAAATTACGAGCAGTACTTC,CASSFGVTSGNYEQYF
NA,NA,TRBJ2-7,TRBV29-1,13,TGCAGCGTTGAATCCGGCAGGTCCTACGAGCAGTACTTC,CSVESGRSYEQYF
NA,TRBD1,TRBJ2-1,TRBV6-4,16,TGTGCCAGCAGTGACTCATCAGGGGGAACTTACAATGAGCAGTTCTTC,CASSDSSGGTYNEQFF
NA,TRBD1,TRBJ1-1,TRBV19,14,TGTGCCAGTAGTATGGACAGGGCTGACACTGAAGCTTTCTTT,CASSMDRADTEAFF
NA,NA,TRBJ2-7,TRBV12-3/TRBV12-4,13,TGTGCCAGCAGTTTCGTTAGGTTCACATGGTTGATTTTC,CASSFVRFTWLIF
NA,NA,TRBJ2-5,TRBV28,14,TGTGCCAGCAGTTTAATAGGGGACCAAGAGACCCAGTACTTC,CASSLIGDQETQYF
NA,NA,TRBJ2-1,TRBV20-1,15,TGCAGTGCTAGTGGGCCTGGGGGGGCGAGTAATGAGCAGTTCTTC,CSASGPGGASNEQFF
NA,NA,TRBJ2-1,TRBV9,14,TGTGCCAGCACTACAGGTGGCTCCTACAATGAGCAGTTCTTC,CASTTGGSYNEQFF
NA,TRBD1,TRBJ2-2,TRBV11-2,12,TGTGCCAGCAGCTTCAGGGGGCGGGAGCTGTTTTTT,CASSFRGRELFF
NA,NA,TRBJ1-2,TRBV3-1/TRBV3-2,11,TGTGCCAGCAGCCAAGAAGGAGGCTACACCTTC,CASSQEGGYTF
NA,NA,TRBJ1-6,TRBV28,12,TGTGCCAGCAGGCCAGGGAATTCACCCCTCCACTTT,CASRPGNSPLHF
NA,NA,TRBJ1-5,TRBV19,15,TGTGCCAGTAGTCCTGCACAGGGTGAGTATCAGCCCCAGCATTTT,CASSPAQGEYQPQHF
NA,TRBD1,TRBJ1-2,TRBV6-1,15,TGTGCCAGCAGTGAAATCGGTAGACAGGGGAAAATCTACACCTTC,CASSEIGRQGKIYTF
NA,TRBD2,TRBJ2-1,TRBV11-3,15,TGTGCCAGCAGCCCGGGACTAGCGGGGGGCCCGGAGCAGTTCTTC,CASSPGLAGGPEQFF
NA,TRBD1,TRBJ2-4,TRBV4-3,15,TGCGCCAGCAGCGAGACAGGGGGCAGGAAAAACATTCAGTACTTC,CASSETGGRKNIQYF
NA,TRBD1,TRBJ1-5,TRBV4-1,16,TGCGCCAGCAGCCAAGGACAGGGGGCGAGCAATCAGCCCCAGCATTTT,CASSQGQGASNQPQHF
NA,NA,TRBJ2-1,TRBV2,15,TGTGCCAGCAGTGATGACAGACTTTACTACAATGAGCAGTTCTTC,CASSDDRLYYNEQFF
NA,NA,TRBJ2-1,TRBV2,11,TGTGCCGTACAGGGAGTTAATGAGCAGTTCTTC,CAVQGVNEQFF
NA,NA,TRBJ1-5,TRBV5-8,14,TGTGCCAGCAGGAACGGGAATAGCAATCAGCCCCAGCATTTT,CASRNGNSNQPQHF
NA,NA,TRBJ1-1,TRBV30,13,TGTGCCTGGAGGGCTAGAGGGAACACTGAAGCTTTCTTT,CAWRARGNTEAFF
once,TRBD1,TRBJ2-2,TRBV7-6,16,TGTGCCAGCAGCCATCTCCGGACAGGGGGGACCGGGGAGCTGTTTTTT,CASSHLRTGGTGELFF
NA,TRBD1,TRBJ2-7,TRBV9,15,TGTGCCAGCAGCGTGACAGGGGGCCTTTCCTACGAGCAGTACTTC,CASSVTGGLSYEQYF
NA,TRBD2,TRBJ2-3,TRBV9,16,TGTGCCAGCAGCGTAGGGACTAGCGTAAGCACAGATACGCAGTATTTT,CASSVGTSVSTDTQYF
NA,NA,TRBJ1-5,TRBV6-4,13,TGTGCCAGCAGTGACTCGAGTCGTCAGCCCCAGCATTTT,CASSDSSRQPQHF
NA,TRBD2,TRBJ2-3,TRBV13,16,TGTGCCAGCACCCCCCGTGCGGGAGGGCCTGAAGATACGCAGTATTTT,CASTPRAGGPEDTQYF